Shown below are 32 T cell receptor beta chains from a single sample sequenced in a study of blood T cell repertoires in COVID-19 (dated by TCRdb to 2020 to 2021). The library was made by the immunoSEQ multiplex PCR assay. The source is immuneACCESS, and TCRdb retained only in-frame sequences with V and J called. Part of the clones is not carried over; for the studies checked, unresolved V genes explain less than half of this, and the remainder is unexplained. Present in this sample are around 130,000 clones, roughly 80% of which were seen just once. The top ten hold roughly 7.3% of the sample. The sample taken for sequencing was peripheral blood. The source is a human donor in a cohort sampled during active COVID-19.

The CDR3 bases are TGTGCCAGCAGTCCGGGACTAGCGGGGAGCTACGAGCAGTACTTC. As protein: CASSPGLAGSYEQYF. The rearrangement uses TRBV27 and TRBJ2-7, with TRBD2 matching over 13 bases. Trimming removed 5 bases from V and 3 bases from J; junction bases left unmatched: 4. CDR1 is MNHEY and CDR2 is SMNVEV in the germline V gene (reference sequence). CDR3 length: 15 amino acids.

V and J are TRBV7-2 and TRBJ1-2, with D perhaps matching TRBD1 (5 bases). CDR1 SGHTA and CDR2 FQGNSA come from the germline V gene. CDR3 length equals 14 residues. The V end lost 5 bases, the J end lost 3 bases, and 13 bases lay between the germline ends. CDR3: CASSQGAGYYGYTF. The CDR3 bases are TGTGCCAGCAGCCAAGGGGCAGGATACTATGGCTACACCTTC.

This clone occurred a few times. The chain links TRBV6-5 to TRBJ1-5; 7 bases are shared with TRBD1. CDR3 length: 15 amino acids. The V gene's germline CDR1 is MNHEY and CDR2 SVGAGI. The J segment lost 0 bases and the V segment lost 6 bases, leaving 5 bases of the junction unmatched. CDR3 sequence reads: CASRKQGTSNQPQHF. The CDR3 coding sequence is TGTGCCAGCAGAAAACAGGGGACTAGCAATCAGCCCCAGCATTTT.

The rearrangement joins TRBV6-5 to TRBJ2-3; 9 bases match TRBD2. This CDR3 spans 12 amino acids. Germline CDR1 MNHEY, CDR2 SVGAGI. V lost 6 bases, J lost 8 bases, and 3 bases stayed unmatched. The CDR3 nucleotides read TGTGCCAGCAGGGGCGGGGGGGCTACGCAGTATTTT. This codes for CASRGGGATQYF.

V and J are TRBV19 and TRBJ1-3, with unresolved D. Looked up from germline, CDR1 is LNHDA and CDR2 is SQIVND (reference sequence). Trimming cost V 3 bases and J 2 bases, with 14 bases left between them. CDR3 size: 16 residues. The CDR3 DNA reads TGTGCCAGTAGTATTCCCGGACTGAAACCTGGAAACACCATATATTTT. Its protein product is CASSIPGLKPGNTIYF. Together with reference TRBV19 and TRBJ1-3, the CDR3 gives the full variable domain: DGGITQSPKYLFRKEGQNVTLSCEQNLNHDAMYWYRQDPGQGLRLIYYSQIVNDFQKGDIAEGYSVSREKKESFPLTVTSAQKNPTAFYLCASSIPGLKPGNTIYFGEGSWLTVV.

The chain joins TRBV7-9 to TRBJ2-2, with TRBD1 identical over 7 bases. The CDR3 totals 18 residues. CDR1 and CDR2 from the germline V gene are SEHNR and FQNEAQ (reference sequence). The ends lost 5 bases at V and 1 base at J; junction bases unmatched: 13. In DNA, the CDR3 is TGTGCCAGCAGCCCCAGACAGGGTTTTCCTCTGAACACCGGGGAGCTGTTTTTT. It codes for CASSPRQGFPLNTGELFF. The variable domain in full, completed from reference TRBV7-9 and TRBJ2-2, reads DTGVSQNPRHKITKRGQNVTFRCDPISEHNRLYWYRQTLGQGPEFLTYFQNEAQLEKSRLLSDRFSAERPKGSFSTLEIQRTEQGDSAMYLCASSPRQGFPLNTGELFFGEGSRLTVL.

The table lists this clone with a few counts. Written as DNA, the CDR3 is TGCAGCGTTGAAGATAACCGGGGAGGAAACACCATATATTTT. Encoded protein: CSVEDNRGGNTIYF. The rearrangement joins TRBV29-1 to TRBJ1-3, with D unresolved. The CDR3 is made up of 14 amino acids. Between the trimmed V and J ends, which lost 0 bases and 4 bases, there was a span of 10 bases. The germline V gene has CDR1 SQVTM and CDR2 ANQGSEA.

The rearrangement joins TRBV5-1 to TRBJ1-1; a possible D gene is TRBD1 (5 bases). CDR1 is SGHRS and CDR2 is YFSETQ in the germline V gene. The CDR3 totals 13 residues. Trimming shortened V by 7 bases and J by 4 bases, and 14 bases separated the two germline ends. The CDR3 DNA reads TGCGCCAGCCAGGTGAGGCAGGGCACTGAAGCTTTCTTT. It is translated as CASQVRQGTEAFF.

This clone was counted between two and nine times. The J gene is TRBJ1-1, the V gene TRBV5-1; D not certain. V lost 0 bases and J lost 1, with 13 bases in between. Germline CDR1 SGHRS, CDR2 YFSETQ. CDR3 length: 16 amino acids. The CDR3 nucleotides read TGCGCCAGCAGCTTGGGGCCTGTGGGCCCGAACACTGAAGCTTTCTTT. It encodes CASSLGPVGPNTEAFF.

The rearrangement uses TRBV5-1 and TRBJ2-7, with TRBD1 matching 7 bases. J lost 3 bases, V lost 4 bases, and 7 bases had no gene match. Germline lookup yields CDR1 SGHRS and CDR2 YFSETQ. The length of the CDR3 is 14 residues. The CDR3 here is CASSRTGADYEQYF. CDR3 in DNA: TGCGCCAGCAGCCGTACAGGGGCTGACTACGAGCAGTACTTC.

The gene calls are TRBV18 and TRBJ2-3; tentatively, D is TRBD1 (5 bases). Germline-derived CDR1 and CDR2 are KGHSH and LQKENI. CDR3 size: 13 residues. Trimming shortened V by 6 bases and J by 7 bases, and 14 bases separated the two germline ends. DNA of the CDR3: TGTGCCAGCTCGGGGCCTGTTGAAAATACGCAGTATTTT. Its protein product is CASSGPVENTQYF. Looking up the rest from reference TRBV18 and TRBJ2-3 gives the full variable domain: NAGVMQNPRHLVRRRGQEARLRCSPMKGHSHVYWYRQLPEEGLKFMVYLQKENIIDESGMPKERFSAEFPKEGPSILRIQQVVRGDSAAYFCASSGPVENTQYFGPGTRLTVL.

The chain combines TRBV11-3 with TRBJ2-1, with TRBD1 as a possible D gene (5 bases). The CDR3 consists of 18 residues. Trimming removed 4 bases at V and 9 bases at J, with 28 bases between. Germline-derived CDR1 and CDR2 are SGHNT and YENEEA. CDR3 in DNA: TGTGCCAGCAGCTCGTTAGGTAGTGGGGTCGGCAGGGTAGGTGAGCAGTTCTTC. Amino acids: CASSSLGSGVGRVGEQFF.

The chain employs TRBV10-1 and TRBJ2-3; 9 positions agree with TRBD2. V dropped 5 bases and J dropped 2; count of bases not matched to a gene: 5. This CDR3 is built from 15 residues. Germline V lookup: CDR1 WNHNN, CDR2 SYGVQD (reference sequence). DNA of the CDR3: TGCGCCAGCAGTCGGGAGCGGGGGGCCACAGATACGCAGTATTTT. This translates into CASSRERGATDTQYF.

This clone was detected a few times. The chain uses TRBV6-5 and TRBJ1-1, with TRBD1 matching over 10 bases. The germline CDR1 and CDR2 sequences are MNHEY and SVGAGI. This CDR3 comprises 16 residues. Trimming removed 0 bases from V and 2 bases from J; junction bases left unmatched: 3. In DNA form, the CDR3 reads TGTGCCAGCAGTTACTCCCGGGACAGGGGTAACACTGAAGCTTTCTTT. Translated, it gives CASSYSRDRGNTEAFF.

V and J are TRBV7-6 and TRBJ1-2; D unclear. The V end was cut by 1 base, the J end by 2 bases, with 11 bases between. The length of the CDR3 is 15 residues. Germline lookup yields CDR1 SGHVS and CDR2 FNYEAQ. CDR3 region: CASSLDEGTNYGYTF. CDR3 DNA sequence: TGTGCCAGCAGCTTAGATGAGGGAACGAACTATGGCTACACCTTC.

The chain links TRBV5-1 to TRBJ1-2; no definite D call. V lost 4 bases, J lost 0 bases, and 7 bases lay in between. The CDR3 spans 13 residues. Per germline, CDR1 SGHRS and CDR2 YFSETQ. CDR3 loop: CASSVGANYGYTF. CDR3 DNA sequence: TGCGCCAGCAGCGTGGGAGCTAACTATGGCTACACCTTC.

CDR3 residues: CASSQGRDRGNEKLFF. CDR3 nucleotide sequence: TGCGCCAGCAGCCAAGGTCGGGACAGGGGCAATGAAAAACTGTTTTTT. V is TRBV4-1 and J is TRBJ1-4, with 10 positions matching TRBD1. The V gene end was trimmed by 1 base and the J gene end by 5 bases; junction bases not matched to a gene: 4. The germline V gene encodes CDR1 MGHRA and CDR2 YSYEKL. The CDR3 extends over 16 amino acids.

This clone has a single count. This chain connects TRBV9 to TRBJ1-5, with no clear D. This CDR3 has 12 amino acids. V lost 3 bases, J lost 7 bases, and 8 bases lay in between. CDR1 and CDR2 (germline): SGDLS, YYNGEE. The CDR3 coding sequence is TGTGCCAGCAGCGCCGGGGAACAGCCCCAGCATTTT. Its translation: CASSAGEQPQHF.

This clone is a singleton in its sample. The chain couples TRBV4-1 to TRBJ2-4; D perhaps matches TRBD1 (5 bases). The CDR3 is made up of 17 amino acids. Trimming took 3 bases from V and 2 from J, leaving 17 bases between them. The germline gives CDR1 MGHRA, CDR2 YSYEKL. DNA of the CDR3: TGCGCCAGCAGCCAGGCTAGGGGCCAGTCTACCAAAAACATTCAGTACTTC. This encodes CASSQARGQSTKNIQYF.

The gene calls are TRBV29-1 and TRBJ2-1; TRBD1 might be the D (5 bases). Germline V gene sequence: CDR1 SQVTM, CDR2 ANQGSEA. Between the trimmed V and J ends, which lost 3 bases and 5 bases, there was a span of 8 bases. CDR3 length equals 12 residues. The CDR3: CSVELRDNEQFF. Written as DNA, the CDR3 is TGCAGCGTTGAGCTCAGGGACAATGAGCAGTTCTTC.

V gene TRBV28 combines with J gene TRBJ2-7; 9 bases agree with TRBD1. V shed 2 bases, J shed 4 bases, and the junction held 6 bases outside the gene matches. The CDR3 consists of 15 residues. CDR1 MDHEN and CDR2 SYDVKM come from the germline V gene. The CDR3 sequence is CASSLPRTGVYEQYF. Written as DNA, the CDR3 is TGTGCCAGCAGTTTACCGAGGACAGGGGTATACGAGCAGTACTTC.

The CDR3 here is CASSLAQRAFSYNEQFF. The CDR3 region has the DNA TGTGCCAGCAGCTTAGCGCAGAGGGCTTTCTCCTACAATGAGCAGTTCTTC. The chain employs TRBV7-9 and TRBJ2-1, with a weak D call TRBD2 (5 bases). The CDR3 has 17 amino acids. V was pared by 0 bases and J by 0 bases, with 12 bases between. The germline V gene has CDR1 SEHNR and CDR2 FQNEAQ (reference sequence).

The chain couples TRBV19 to TRBJ2-2; perhaps TRBD1 as D (5 bases). This CDR3 spans 16 amino acids. The germline gives CDR1 LNHDA, CDR2 SQIVND (reference sequence). V lost 6 bases and J lost 4, with 18 bases in between. CDR3 sequence: CASSPRTRSGTGELFF. Here the CDR3 DNA reads TGTGCCAGTAGCCCTAGGACACGGTCTGGCACCGGGGAGCTGTTTTTT.

This rearrangement joins TRBV7-9 to TRBJ1-1; possible D gene TRBD1, 6 bases. V was clipped by 4 bases and J by 1 base, with 13 bases between them. CDR3 length: 15 residues. Per the germline V gene, CDR1 is SEHNR and CDR2 is FQNEAQ (reference sequence). In DNA form, the CDR3 reads TGTGCCAGCAGCTCGCAGGGGTTCGGGAACACTGAAGCTTTCTTT. This sequence encodes CASSSQGFGNTEAFF.

V and J are TRBV28 and TRBJ1-4, with D perhaps matching TRBD1 (6 bases). Germline V gene sequence: CDR1 MDHEN, CDR2 SYDVKM. V was shortened by 9 bases and J by 0 bases, with 14 bases between the two germline ends. This CDR3 region has 15 residues. The CDR3: CASLDSAATNEKLFF. The CDR3 nucleotides are TGTGCCAGTCTGGACAGCGCCGCAACTAATGAAAAACTGTTTTTT.

The rearrangement links TRBV6-5 to TRBJ2-1; 11 bases are shared with TRBD2. The V gene end was trimmed by 7 bases and the J gene end by 7 bases; junction bases not matched to a gene: 6. Germline loops: CDR1 MNHEY, CDR2 SVGAGI. CDR3 size: 14 residues. CDR3 in amino acids: CASIYSGGENEQFF. The DNA for the CDR3 is TGTGCCAGCATTTATAGCGGGGGGGAGAATGAGCAGTTCTTC.

The chain couples TRBV27 to TRBJ2-7; the match to TRBD1 covers 8 bases. Germline lookup yields CDR1 MNHEY and CDR2 SMNVEV (reference sequence). The CDR3 loop spans 14 amino acids. Trimming cost V 3 bases and J 4 bases; bases outside gene matches: 5. CDR3 region: CASSLFQGAYEQYF. CDR3 nucleotides: TGTGCCAGCAGTTTGTTCCAGGGGGCATACGAGCAGTACTTC.

The V call is TRBV7-3, the J call TRBJ2-1, with D maybe TRBD2 (6 bases). This CDR3 has 13 amino acids. Trimming removed 5 bases from V and 7 bases from J, with 12 bases in between. Germline loops: CDR1 SGHTA, CDR2 FQGTGA. CDR3: CASSSWRGNEQFF. CDR3 nucleotide sequence: TGTGCCAGCAGCAGCTGGAGGGGTAATGAGCAGTTCTTC.

With respect to this clone: Other DNA sequences within the sample encode an identical CDR3. The chain has TRBV29-1 and TRBJ1-6; unclear D gene. Trimming took off 5 bases at V and 3 bases at J, with 11 bases between the two ends. The CDR3 loop spans 14 amino acids. Germline V CDR1 and CDR2: SQVTM, ANQGSEA. The CDR3 reads CSVRTGNYNSPLHF. The CDR3 nucleotides read TGCAGCGTTCGGACGGGAAACTATAATTCACCCCTCCACTTT.

V and J are TRBV5-6 and TRBJ1-5; unclear D gene. The CDR3 is made up of 12 amino acids. Trimming pared 5 bases from V and 6 bases from J, leaving 9 bases between. CDR1 and CDR2 from the germline V gene are SGHDT and YYEEEE. The CDR3 reads CASSPGGQPQHF. The CDR3 DNA reads TGTGCCAGCAGTCCCGGAGGTCAGCCCCAGCATTTT.

The chain recombines TRBV10-2 with TRBJ1-3; 8 bases line up with TRBD1. V lost 6 bases, J lost 11 bases, and 3 bases stayed unmatched. The CDR3 is 11 residues long. Germline V gene lookup returns CDR1 WSHSY and CDR2 SAAADI. The DNA of the CDR3 is TGCGCCAGCAGCCCGGACAGGGCCATATATTTT. Translated, it gives CASSPDRAIYF.

The genes are TRBV5-1 and TRBJ2-7; TRBD2 aligns across 8 bases. The V and J ends lost 4 bases and 6 bases, in that order; junction bases with no gene match: 12. Germline V gives CDR1 SGHRS, CDR2 YFSETQ. CDR3 length: 15 residues. The CDR3 sequence: CASSVLFVRGAEQYF. CDR3 coding DNA: TGCGCCAGCAGCGTACTATTTGTGCGGGGGGCCGAGCAGTACTTC.